What follows is one T cell receptor (beta chain) and its context. This record belongs to a study of blood T cell repertoires in COVID-19. At the level of the study: Specimens from acute and convalescent COVID-19 originated in the United States, Italy and Spain. The cDNA or gDNA used as material had been derived from T cells, B-cell-depleted T cells, or PBMCs.

The CDR3 contains 16 residues. CDR1 is SQVTM and CDR2 is ANQGSEA in the germline V gene. The ends lost 6 bases at V and 1 base at J; junction bases unmatched: 10. The data were produced by immunoSEQ multiplex PCR, yet TCRdb's version contains in-frame clones alone and is incomplete. The table has about 190,000 clones, less than 85% seen once; the top ten hold 3.2%. Those who participated ranged in age from roughly 18 to 100 years and resided in approximately 26 US areas. Categorization into cohorts depended on clinical history that participants reported. This TCR came from a woman in her thirties who had recovered from COVID-19. Material for sequencing was PBMCs or T cells enriched from blood (not recorded which). This rearrangement joins TRBV29-1 to TRBJ2-3; 10 bases match TRBD1. The CDR3 region is CSVGQGLLVRTDTQYF. In DNA form, the CDR3 reads TGCAGCGTGGGACAGGGGCTCTTAGTACGCACAGATACGCAGTATTTT.